Shown below are 13 T cell receptor beta chains from a single sample sequenced in a study of blood T cell repertoires in COVID-19. Profiled with immunoSEQ multiplex PCR; TCRdb holds only in-frame clones, not every one. The data contain approximately 200,000 clones, 80% to 85% of them singletons. Sequenced material: peripheral blood. The receptor source for this set is a woman aged 55-75 years with acute or convalescent COVID-19.

The chain links TRBV19 to TRBJ1-2; 8 bases map to TRBD1. Germline lookup yields CDR1 LNHDA and CDR2 SQIVND (reference sequence). J was trimmed by 0 bases and V by 11 bases; bases with no gene match: 5. The CDR3 spans 13 residues. This CDR3 is CASWGQANYGYTF. In DNA, the CDR3 is TGTGCCTCATGGGGACAGGCTAACTATGGCTACACCTTC.

The chain joins TRBV24-1 to TRBJ2-1; 10 nucleotides line up with TRBD2. This CDR3 comprises 15 residues. The germline V gene has CDR1 KGHDR and CDR2 SFDVKD. Germline trimming cut 1 base from V and 7 bases from J; bases unmatched to any gene: 3. CDR3 residues: CATSDFLAGVNEQFF. The CDR3 DNA is TGTGCCACCAGTGATTTTCTAGCGGGGGTAAATGAGCAGTTCTTC.

The V gene is TRBV28, the J gene TRBJ2-2; 7 nucleotides line up with TRBD1. CDR1 MDHEN and CDR2 SYDVKM come from the germline V gene. V was clipped by 3 bases and J by 6 bases; unmatched bases: 1. The CDR3 is 13 amino acids. The CDR3 loop is CASSFQGAGELFF. The CDR3 DNA sequence: TGTGCCAGCAGTTTTCAGGGGGCCGGGGAGCTGTTTTTT.

This clone showed up many times. The chain recombines TRBV27 with TRBJ1-2; D uncertain. Germline CDR1 reads MNHEY; CDR2 reads SMNVEV (reference sequence). Deletions cut 6 bases from V and 5 bases from J, with 10 bases between. The CDR3 length is 12 residues. The CDR3 spells CASRGGKYGYTF. The CDR3 nucleotides read TGTGCCAGCAGGGGAGGGAAGTATGGCTACACCTTC.

J is TRBJ1-1 and V is TRBV5-8; 8 positions match TRBD1. Germline V gene data show CDR1 as SGHTS and CDR2 as YDEGEE. V was pared by 2 bases and J by 5 bases, with 2 bases of the junction left unmatched. This CDR3 region has 13 residues. The CDR3 region is CASSLDRGTEAFF. CDR3 DNA sequence: TGTGCCAGCAGCTTAGACAGGGGTACTGAAGCTTTCTTT.

The V and J genes are TRBV6-5 and TRBJ1-1; a weak D match, TRBD1 (6 bases). This CDR3 is 13 amino acids long. Germline assignment: CDR1 MNHEY and CDR2 SVGAGI. The V gene lost 8 bases and the J gene lost 1 base, with 11 bases spanning the gap. The CDR3, as DNA: TGTGCCAGCCTCGGACAGCCGAACACTGAAGCTTTCTTT. Translation: CASLGQPNTEAFF.

The chain links TRBV11-2 to TRBJ1-1, with no clear D. CDR3 length: 13 residues. The germline V gene encodes CDR1 SGHAT and CDR2 FQNNGV. V was pared by 2 bases and J by 8 bases, with 12 bases between. CDR3 in DNA: TGTGCCAGCAGCTTAAGCGGCCGTATAGAAGCTTTCTTT. Its translation: CASSLSGRIEAFF.

The count of this clone is one. This chain uses TRBV10-1 with TRBJ1-1; D possibly corresponds to TRBD1 (5 bases). V was cut by 3 bases and J by 10 bases, with 9 bases left in between. The germline gives CDR1 WNHNN, CDR2 SYGVQD (reference sequence). This CDR3 has 11 amino acids. The CDR3 sequence: CASSDRAAAFF. The CDR3 DNA is TGCGCCAGCAGTGACAGGGCGGCAGCTTTCTTT.

The chain uses TRBV4-2 and TRBJ1-6; 9 positions agree with TRBD1. CDR3 size: 18 residues. CDR1 and CDR2 from the germline V gene are LGHNA and YNFKEQ. The V and J ends lost 0 bases and 9 bases, in that order; junction bases with no gene match: 12. CDR3 protein: CASSQDPTGTGFSSPLHF. The DNA for the CDR3 is TGTGCCAGCAGCCAAGATCCAACCGGGACAGGGTTTAGTTCACCCCTCCACTTT.

This sequence joins TRBV5-6 and TRBJ1-5; perhaps TRBD1 as D (6 bases). Germline loops: CDR1 SGHDT, CDR2 YYEEEE. Trimming pared 5 bases from V and 5 bases from J, leaving 8 bases between. CDR3 length: 12 residues. CDR3 DNA sequence: TGTGCCAGCAGTTCAGGGGATCAGCCCCAGCATTTT. Encoded protein: CASSSGDQPQHF.

The rearrangement links TRBV28 to TRBJ2-7; D gene ambiguous. The CDR3 covers 13 residues. V dropped 8 bases and J dropped 2 bases, with 13 bases sitting between them. Germline assignment: CDR1 MDHEN and CDR2 SYDVKM. CDR3 bases: TGTGCCAGCTCCTTTCGGTCTACCTACGAGCAGTACTTC. It is translated as CASSFRSTYEQYF.

This chain joins TRBV4-2 and TRBJ1-1, with 8 bases fitting TRBD1. This CDR3 is 14 amino acids long. V lost 4 bases, J lost 4 bases, and 5 bases stayed unmatched. Germline V CDR1 and CDR2: LGHNA, YNFKEQ. CDR3 amino acids: CASSLGQGLTEAFF. As DNA, the CDR3 is TGTGCCAGCAGCCTCGGACAGGGTCTCACTGAAGCTTTCTTT.

V is TRBV7-8 and J is TRBJ1-5, with D unresolved. CDR1 is SGHVS, CDR2 FQNEAQ, per germline. V lost 5 bases and J 3 bases, leaving 14 bases between the germline ends. The CDR3 has 15 amino acids. The CDR3 nucleotides are TGTGCCAGCAGCCCCCGGCGGCAGAACAATCAGCCCCAGCATTTT. As protein: CASSPRRQNNQPQHF.